The 23 T cell receptor beta chains below all came from one sample that was sequenced in a study of T cells in Graves' hyperthyroidism and ophthalmopathy. RNA transcripts were the template for amplifying TCR beta CDR3 regions. The study used the HTBI primer set for a first-round RT-PCR of the TCR CDR3. TCRdb processed the multiplex PCR reads anew with MiXCR; each CDR3 protein has one entry. The sample includes 380,000 or so distinct CDR3 sequences, 13% of them seen just once. Sequenced material: blood. The receptors originated from a man aged 30-40 years with Graves' hyperthyroidism that later progressed to Graves' ophthalmopathy.

This clonotype showed up just a few times. V is TRBV12-3 or TRBV12-4 and J is TRBJ1-2; TRBD1 matches at 8 bases. CDR3 size: 13 residues. The trim removed 5 bases at V and 7 bases at J, leaving 6 bases unmatched. CDR3 DNA sequence: TGTGCCAGCAGTCTCACGACAGGGGTTGGCTACACCTTC. It encodes CASSLTTGVGYTF.

Worth noting for this clonotype: A much larger clone lies one base from this, so it may be a read error. This chain links TRBV9 with TRBJ2-1, with D possibly matching TRBD1 (5 bases). The CDR3 totals 15 residues. Germline V CDR1 and CDR2: SGDLS, YYNGEE. The ends were cut back, 4 bases at V and 7 bases at J, with 18 bases in the middle. CDR3: CASSITTLGANEQFF. The CDR3 DNA is TGTGCCAGCAGCATAACGACATTAGGGGCAAATGAGCAGTTCTTC.

At least ten counts were recorded for this clonotype. The J gene is TRBJ2-5, the V gene TRBV3-1; no firm D call. The CDR3 is made up of 15 amino acids. Germline CDR1 and CDR2: LGHDT and YNNKEL (reference sequence). V lost 0 bases to trimming and J lost 5 bases, with 13 bases between them. The CDR3 reads CASSQDLQVYETQYF. Here the CDR3 DNA reads TGTGCCAGCAGCCAAGATTTGCAGGTCTACGAGACCCAGTACTTC.

This clonotype appeared many times. The chain uses TRBV27 and TRBJ1-1; TRBD1 is a possible D gene (6 bases). Germline V gives CDR1 MNHEY, CDR2 SMNVEV (reference sequence). V shed 5 bases and J shed 2 bases, with 15 bases lying between them. The CDR3 length is 15 residues. CDR3 bases: TGTGCCAGCAGTGCCGACAGGCGCCTAAACACTGAAGCTTTCTTT. Its translation is CASSADRRLNTEAFF.

This clonotype was counted a few times. V usage is TRBV20-1 and J usage is TRBJ1-5, with a tentative D call TRBD1 (5 bases). CDR1 DFQATT and CDR2 SNEGSKA come from the germline V gene (reference sequence). This CDR3 has 15 amino acids. V was pared by 0 bases and J by 2 bases, with 11 bases between. CDR3 bases: TGCAGTGCTAGAGATGGGTCGGGGGGCAATCAGCCCCAGCATTTT. Its translation is CSARDGSGGNQPQHF.

Ten or more counts support this clonotype. The chain joins TRBV20-1 to TRBJ2-7; TRBD2 aligns across 7 bases. The germline gives CDR1 DFQATT, CDR2 SNEGSKA (reference sequence). The CDR3 loop spans 15 amino acids. V trimming: 0 bases; J trimming: 0 bases; junction bases outside the gene matches: 5. The CDR3 bases are TGCAGTGCTAGAGATTCCGGGGACTACTCCTACGAGCAGTACTTC. Translated: CSARDSGDYSYEQYF.

This clonotype showed up just a few times. The chain couples TRBV7-2 to TRBJ2-5, with 9 bases lining up with TRBD2. V dropped 1 base and J dropped 12; count of bases not matched to a gene: 12. The CDR3 contains 15 residues. The V gene's germline CDR1 is SGHTA and CDR2 FQGNSA. The CDR3 DNA is TGTGCCAGCAGCTTAGAGGGCGGGGGGGCAATCGAAAAGTACTTC. Its translation is CASSLEGGGAIEKYF.

This clonotype appeared many times. The chain recombines TRBV12-5 with TRBJ1-4; 10 bases map to TRBD1. CDR3 size: 15 residues. CDR1 LGHNT and CDR2 FRNRAP come from the germline V gene. Unmatched junction bases numbered 4, after V lost 1 base and J lost 8 bases. This CDR3 is CASGLETGGPEKLFF. CDR3 DNA: TGTGCTAGTGGTTTGGAGACAGGGGGCCCAGAAAAACTGTTTTTT.

The chain has TRBV5-8 and TRBJ1-6; D perhaps matches TRBD1 (6 bases). Germline CDR1 and CDR2: SGHTS and YDEGEE. The V end was cut by 9 bases, the J end by 1 base, with 14 bases between. The CDR3 covers 15 residues. CDR3 loop: CAIQLGASYNSPLHF. The CDR3 DNA reads as TGTGCCATCCAACTGGGGGCGTCCTATAATTCACCCCTCCACTTT. Full variable domain (outside the CDR3, taken from reference TRBV5-8 and TRBJ1-6): EAGVTQSPTHLIKTRGQQATLRCSPISGHTSVYWYQQALGLGLQFLLWYDEGEERNRGNFPPRFSGRQFPNYSSELNVNALELEDSALYLCAIQLGASYNSPLHFGNGTRLTVT.

As regards this clonotype: Likely a read error: the CDR3 ends without its conserved phenylalanine or tryptophan. V and J are TRBV7-6 and TRBJ2-7; D gene uncertain. The V and J ends lost 3 bases and 0 bases respectively, with 12 bases between them. Germline-derived CDR1 and CDR2 are SGHVS and FNYEAQ. This CDR3 spans 15 amino acids. CDR3 bases: TGTGCCAGCAGCTTGAGAGGCGTGAGCTCCTACGAGCAGTACTCC. As protein: CASSLRGVSSYEQYS.

The chain couples TRBV18 to TRBJ2-3; either TRBD1 or TRBD2 may fit D (6 bases each). This CDR3 spans 16 amino acids. Germline CDR1 KGHSH, CDR2 LQKENI. V was cut by 3 bases and J by 0 bases, with 13 bases left in between. The CDR3 DNA reads TGTGCCAGCTCACCTTCGGAGGGGGATAGCACAGATACGCAGTATTTT. The encoded protein is CASSPSEGDSTDTQYF. Full variable domain (missing parts from reference TRBV18 and TRBJ2-3): NAGVMQNPRHLVRRRGQEARLRCSPMKGHSHVYWYRQLPEEGLKFMVYLQKENIIDESGMPKERFSAEFPKEGPSILRIQQVVRGDSAAYFCASSPSEGDSTDTQYFGPGTRLTVL.

CDR3 in DNA: TGCGCCAGCAGCTCCCGGGGCCCCACTAACTATGGCTACACCTTC. Translation: CASSSRGPTNYGYTF. The chain couples TRBV4-1 to TRBJ1-2; D is perhaps TRBD1 (5 bases). The length of the CDR3 is 15 residues. Deletions cut 5 bases from V and 0 bases from J, with 13 bases between. Germline V gene lookup returns CDR1 MGHRA and CDR2 YSYEKL.

This clonotype occurred a few times. The CDR3 loop is CASRSGEGDEQYF. The CDR3 DNA follows: TGTGCCAGCAGGTCCGGTGAAGGGGACGAGCAGTACTTC. The chain recombines TRBV2 with TRBJ2-7; weak D call: TRBD1 (5 bases). The CDR3 has 13 residues. Germline-derived CDR1 and CDR2 are SNHLY and FYNNEI. Trimming removed 6 bases from V and 5 bases from J, with 14 bases in between. Using reference TRBV2 and TRBJ2-7 for the parts outside the CDR3, the full variable domain is EPEVTQTPSHQVTQMGQEVILRCVPISNHLYFYWYRQILGQKVEFLVSFYNNEISEKSEIFDDQFSVERPDGSNFTLKIRSTKLEDSAMYFCASRSGEGDEQYFGPGTRLTVT.

At least ten counts were recorded for this clonotype. V usage is TRBV7-2 and J usage is TRBJ2-1; weak D call: TRBD1 (5 bases). This CDR3 has 16 residues. The germline V gene encodes CDR1 SGHTA and CDR2 FQGNSA. Trimming pared 2 bases from V and 0 bases from J, leaving 11 bases between. CDR3 in amino acids: CASSLNRPSSYNEQFF. The CDR3 DNA reads TGTGCCAGCAGCTTAAACAGGCCAAGCTCCTACAATGAGCAGTTCTTC.

This clonotype was recorded only once. This chain connects TRBV11-2 to TRBJ1-1; no reliable D call. This CDR3 is 12 amino acids long. Trimming removed 0 bases at V and 4 bases at J, with 3 bases between. CDR1 is SGHAT, CDR2 FQNNGV, per germline. The CDR3, as DNA: TGTGCCAGCAGCTTAGATCTCACTGAAGCTTTCTTT. Protein product: CASSLDLTEAFF. The variable domain in full, completed from reference TRBV11-2 and TRBJ1-1, reads EAGVAQSPRYKIIEKRQSVAFWCNPISGHATLYWYQQILGQGPKLLIQFQNNGVVDDSQLPKDRFSAERLKGVDSTLKIQPAKLEDSAVYLCASSLDLTEAFFGQGTRLTVV.

The V call is TRBV12-3 or TRBV12-4, the J call TRBJ1-4, with D possibly being TRBD1 (5 bases). Trimming took 6 bases from V and 7 from J, leaving 18 bases between them. There are 15 residues in the CDR3. The CDR3 DNA sequence: TGTGCCAGCAGCCTTATGGGGCTTGGGTCTGAAAAACTGTTTTTT. Its protein product is CASSLMGLGSEKLFF.

In its sample, this clonotype was seen many times. This chain links TRBV28 with TRBJ1-1, with 7 bases matching TRBD1. The V segment lost 0 bases and the J segment 1 base; nucleotides outside the gene matches: 2. CDR1 and CDR2 (germline): MDHEN, SYDVKM. The CDR3 covers 15 residues. The CDR3 is CASSLWGQKNTEAFF. The CDR3 DNA reads as TGTGCCAGCAGTTTATGGGGACAGAAGAACACTGAAGCTTTCTTT.

This sequence joins TRBV18 and TRBJ2-7; no clear D. The ends were cut back, 3 bases at V and 4 bases at J, with 19 bases in the middle. The CDR3 covers 16 residues. From germline, CDR1 is KGHSH and CDR2 LQKENI. CDR3 sequence reads: CASSPSTTQYAYEQYF. The DNA of the CDR3 is TGTGCCAGCTCACCTTCGACCACACAGTACGCGTACGAGCAGTACTTC.

The chain has TRBV14 and TRBJ2-2; the match to TRBD2 covers 7 bases. Germline CDR1 is SGHDN and CDR2 is FVKESK. Unmatched junction bases numbered 12, after V lost 4 bases and J lost 4 bases. The length of the CDR3 is 17 residues. The chain's CDR3 is CASSRHRLAYITGELFF. The CDR3 DNA reads as TGTGCCAGCAGCCGCCACCGACTAGCCTATATCACCGGGGAGCTGTTTTTT.

Ten or more counts support this clonotype. The DNA for the CDR3 is TGTGCCAGCAGTTGGGACAACGTGATAGGCGATGAAGCTTTCTTT. Its protein is CASSWDNVIGDEAFF. The chain is built from TRBV2 and TRBJ1-1; weak D call: TRBD1 (6 bases). V lost 5 bases and J lost 7, with 20 bases in between. The CDR3 contains 15 residues. Germline CDR1 reads SNHLY; CDR2 reads FYNNEI.

This clonotype was detected a few times. The chain carries TRBV9 and TRBJ2-2; D may match TRBD1 or TRBD2 (5 bases each). Between the trimmed V and J ends, which lost 5 bases and 6 bases, there was a span of 20 bases. The length of the CDR3 is 16 residues. In germline, CDR1 is SGDLS, CDR2 YYNGEE. The CDR3 DNA follows: TGTGCCAGCAGTCTCGGGGCTAGTCCTAGAGCCGGGGAGCTGTTTTTT. Amino acid sequence: CASSLGASPRAGELFF.

This clonotype was seen at least ten times. CDR3 sequence: CASSLGQGARGAEAFF. For the CDR3, the DNA is TGTGCCAGCAGCCTAGGACAGGGGGCGCGGGGGGCTGAAGCTTTCTTT. The rearrangement links TRBV3-1 to TRBJ1-1, with TRBD1 matching over 11 bases. Germline-derived CDR1 and CDR2 are LGHDT and YNNKEL (reference sequence). Trimming removed 4 bases from V and 6 bases from J; junction bases left unmatched: 10. This CDR3 has 16 amino acids.

This rearrangement joins TRBV30 to TRBJ1-6; possible D gene TRBD1, 5 bases. Trimming stripped 3 bases from V and 9 bases from J, with 9 bases between. Germline V gives CDR1 GTSNPN, CDR2 SVGIG (reference sequence). There are 12 residues in the CDR3. CDR3 sequence reads: CAWSRVSSPLHF. DNA of the CDR3: TGTGCCTGGAGCAGGGTGAGTTCACCCCTCCACTTT.